This T cell receptor (beta chain) appears in the sequencing data of a study of a mutant IDH1 vaccine in newly diagnosed glioma. Turning to the study itself: In some groups vaccination began 4-6 weeks post-radiotherapy; others received it with temozolomide.

Specified time point: week 5, during vaccination. Doses of 300 ug of mutant IDH1 20-mer peptide were given with topical imiquimod. This clone occurred a few times. Its antigen is still unknown. The identical CDR3 is also encoded by other nucleotide sequences in the sample. Sequenced by immunoSEQ multiplex PCR; TCRdb stores in-frame clones only, minus some. The sample contains 56,000 or so clones, around 80% of which appear only once. V was cut by 2 bases and J by 8 bases, with 3 bases left in between. CDR3 size: 11 residues. Germline lookup yields CDR1 KGHSH and CDR2 LQKENI. V usage is TRBV18 and J usage is TRBJ1-4; no definite D call. The receptor was isolated from a woman between 40 and 55 years old with glioma. This sample comprised PBMCs, obtained from a glioma patient whose treatment included an IDH1 peptide vaccine. CDR3 amino acids: CASSPGEKLFF. The DNA of the CDR3 is TGTGCCAGCTCACCAGGGGAAAAACTGTTTTTT. Looking up the rest from reference TRBV18 and TRBJ1-4 gives the full variable domain: NAGVMQNPRHLVRRRGQEARLRCSPMKGHSHVYWYRQLPEEGLKFMVYLQKENIIDESGMPKERFSAEFPKEGPSILRIQQVVRGDSAAYFCASSPGEKLFFGSGTQLSVL.